The sequence of this TCR beta chain was determined in a study of control samples from healthy donors and cancer patients. V was clipped by 0 bases and J by 2 bases, with 13 bases between them. Germline V CDR1 and CDR2: SQVTM, ANQGSEA. The CDR3 is made up of 15 amino acids. The protocol was immunoSEQ multiplex PCR, while the TCRdb copy is restricted to in-frame clones and leaves out a portion. The data show 90,000 to 150,000 clones, approximately 88% seen once. This receptor was obtained from a man in his forties or fifties in good health. Material for sequencing was blood. The chain couples TRBV29-1 to TRBJ1-2; tentatively, D is TRBD1 (5 bases). The CDR3 loop reads CSVEDPGKRNYGYTF. The CDR3, as DNA: TGCAGCGTTGAAGATCCAGGGAAGAGGAACTATGGCTACACCTTC.